The rows below give T cell receptor beta chains drawn from one sample of a study of blood T cells in healthy people across ages. Via MiXCR, TCRdb re-called the 5' RACE reads, giving one row per CDR3 protein. This table has about 760,000 distinct CDR3 sequences, 56% appearing once. The sequencing input was blood. The source of these receptors is a man aged 40-49 years in good health. Both conserved end residues are part of each CDR3. The D gene is left open where the match is weak. The size entry is marked missing in some rows and otherwise reads once, few, many or a size class.

V gene	J gene	D gene	CDR3 length	clone size	CDR3 DNA	CDR3 protein
TRBV20-1	TRBJ2-1	TRBD2	11	-	TGCAGTCTCCGGGGGGACGATGAGCAGTTCTTC	CSLRGDDEQFF
TRBV5-6	TRBJ2-6	-	16	few	TGTGCCAGCAGCCGCGTGGACAGTTCTGGGGCCAACGTCCTGACTTTC	CASSRVDSSGANVLTF
TRBV6-2/TRBV6-3	TRBJ2-1	TRBD2	15	-	TGTGCCAGCAGTTTCAGCGGGAGCACCTACAATGAGCAGTTCTTC	CASSFSGSTYNEQFF
TRBV7-2	TRBJ2-3	TRBD2	15	-	TGTGCCTGCAGCTTAGTGACTAGCGGCACAGATACGCAGTATTTT	CACSLVTSGTDTQYF
TRBV6-2/TRBV6-3	TRBJ1-6	-	15	-	TGTGCCAGCATCCCTTCCGGAGACTATATCACGCCCCTCCACTTT	CASIPSGDYITPLHF
TRBV7-9	TRBJ2-7	TRBD1	16	few	TGTGCCAGCAGCTCCGGTCCGGGACAGGGTCTCTACGAGCAGTACTTC	CASSSGPGQGLYEQYF
TRBV6-2/TRBV6-3	TRBJ2-5	-	15	-	TGTGCCAGCAGTTTCAGCCGGGACACCAAAGAGACCCAGTACTTC	CASSFSRDTKETQYF
TRBV28	TRBJ2-1	-	13	-	TGTGCCAGCATCCCTGGAGGGGCCGGTGAGCAGTTCTTC	CASIPGGAGEQFF
TRBV6-5	TRBJ2-6	-	14	-	TGTGCCAGCAGTTACTCCCCCGGGGCCAACGTCCTGACTTTC	CASSYSPGANVLTF
TRBV12-3/TRBV12-4	TRBJ1-5	TRBD1	15	few	TGTGCCAGCAGCTTCCAGGGGGCCGGGCATCAGCCCCAGCATTTT	CASSFQGAGHQPQHF
TRBV15	TRBJ2-5	-	14	-	TGTGCCACCAGTGGAACGGTCACATGGAAGACCCAGTACTTC	CATSGTVTWKTQYF
TRBV7-2	TRBJ2-5	-	13	-	TGTGCCAGCAGCATGAGCACTGGGGAGACCCAGTACTTC	CASSMSTGETQYF
TRBV7-8	TRBJ2-3	TRBD1	15	-	TGTGCCAGCAGTTTCCTGGACAGGGTCGCAGAGACGCAGTATTTT	CASSFLDRVAETQYF
TRBV20-1	TRBJ1-1	-	14	-	TGCAGTGCTAGACCAACGGCAGGGAACACTGAAGCTTTCTTT	CSARPTAGNTEAFF
TRBV7-2	TRBJ2-1	-	14	once	TGTGCCAGCAGTTACGGCCAGAGACACAATGAGCAGTTCTTC	CASSYGQRHNEQFF
TRBV20-1	TRBJ2-7	-	11	-	TGCAGTGCTGTTGACGGGGCCGAGCAGTACTTC	CSAVDGAEQYF
TRBV29-1	TRBJ2-4	-	13	-	TGCAGCGTTGAAGATCTTTGGGGAGGTCTTCAGTACTTC	CSVEDLWGGLQYF
TRBV7-9	TRBJ2-5	-	14	-	TGTGCCAGCAGCCCGGACAGTGATAAAGAGACCCAGTACTTC	CASSPDSDKETQYF
TRBV9	TRBJ2-6	-	17	-	TGTGCCAGCAGCGGGGCAGGGAATATCTTTGGGGCCAACGTCCTGACTTTC	CASSGAGNIFGANVLTF
TRBV5-1	TRBJ2-2	-	14	once	TGCGCCAGCAGCTTCGAGGGTTCCACCGGGGAGCTGTTTTTT	CASSFEGSTGELFF
TRBV9	TRBJ1-5	-	16	-	TGTGCCAGCAGCGTAGGTGACCTGGGAGGCAATCAGCCCCAGCATTTT	CASSVGDLGGNQPQHF
TRBV20-1	TRBJ2-5	-	13	-	TGCAGTGCTTGGGACCCCGCGGGAGAGACCCAGTACTTC	CSAWDPAGETQYF
TRBV11-2	TRBJ2-7	TRBD2	14	once	TGTGCCAGCAGCTCAGGACTAGCGACGAACGAGCAGTACTTC	CASSSGLATNEQYF
TRBV20-1	TRBJ1-4	-	13	-	TGCAGTGCTAAGGGAGGGGTTAATGAAAAACTGTTTTTT	CSAKGGVNEKLFF
TRBV29-1	TRBJ2-7	-	14	-	TGCAGCGTTGTGGGGGGCAAGGCAGCCTACGAGCAGTACTTC	CSVVGGKAAYEQYF
TRBV6-2/TRBV6-3	TRBJ2-7	TRBD1	13	few	TGTGCCAGCGGACGGACAGGGATATACGAGCAGTACTTC	CASGRTGIYEQYF
TRBV24-1	TRBJ2-3	-	14	-	TGTGCCACCAGTAAAAACTTACCCCCAGATACGCAGTATTTT	CATSKNLPPDTQYF
TRBV27	TRBJ2-2	-	17	-	TGTGCCAGCAGTCTGGCCCTCTCTTTGGTTAACACCGGGGAGCTGTTTTTT	CASSLALSLVNTGELFF
TRBV7-2	TRBJ2-5	-	13	few	TGTGCCAGCAGCTTAGAAAGGGCCGAGACCCAGTACTTC	CASSLERAETQYF
TRBV29-1	TRBJ2-5	-	13	few	TGCAGCGGATTTGGTCGGGGGCAGGAGACCCAGTACTTC	CSGFGRGQETQYF
TRBV27	TRBJ2-1	-	15	few	TGTGCCAGCAGTTTGGGGGCAGGGGCGTACAATGAGCAGTTCTTC	CASSLGAGAYNEQFF
TRBV20-1	TRBJ2-7	-	12	few	TGCAGTGCTGACAACAGGGTTGGAGAGCAGTACTTC	CSADNRVGEQYF
TRBV20-1	TRBJ1-2	TRBD1	12	-	TGCAGTGGGACAGGGGTCTCCTATGGCTACACCTTC	CSGTGVSYGYTF
TRBV10-3	TRBJ2-5	-	13	-	TGTGCCATCAGTGATAGAATACAAGAGACCCAGTACTTC	CAISDRIQETQYF
TRBV12-3/TRBV12-4	TRBJ2-1	TRBD2	14	few	TGTGCCAGCAGTGTGACTAGCCAATACAATGAGCAGTTCTTC	CASSVTSQYNEQFF
TRBV12-3/TRBV12-4	TRBJ1-2	TRBD1	13	-	TGTGCCAGCAGTCGGGACAGGGAACGAGGCTACACCTTC	CASSRDRERGYTF
TRBV27	TRBJ2-7	-	13	-	TGTGCCAGCAGTTTATCGACAGCCTACGAGCAGTACTTC	CASSLSTAYEQYF
TRBV21-1	TRBJ2-5	-	15	few	TGTGCCAGCAGCAAAGCTGGGGGGGGTGGCGAGACCCAGTACTTC	CASSKAGGGGETQYF
TRBV7-2	TRBJ2-4	-	16	many	TGTGCCAGCAGCCACGGGACCTACGAGCCCAAAAACATTCAGTACTTC	CASSHGTYEPKNIQYF
TRBV24-1	TRBJ2-5	-	16	-	TGTGCCACCAGTGATTGGGGTTCGGGGGTACAAGAGACCCAGTACTTC	CATSDWGSGVQETQYF
TRBV4-3	TRBJ2-7	-	12	-	TGCGCCAGCAGCCAAGACAGGGCCGAGCAGTACTTC	CASSQDRAEQYF
TRBV7-9	TRBJ2-3	-	13	-	TGTGCCAGCGCACTGAGGCAGTTAGATACGCAGTATTTT	CASALRQLDTQYF
TRBV20-1	TRBJ2-4	TRBD2	13	-	TGCAGTGCACAGCTAGCGGGGGCAGGGCGGCAGTACTTC	CSAQLAGAGRQYF
TRBV20-1	TRBJ2-3	-	20	-	TGCAGTGTCTCACGCCCTTCATCGCTGCGGGGACGCCCCGGCACAGATACGCAGTATTTT	CSVSRPSSLRGRPGTDTQYF
TRBV10-3	TRBJ2-2	-	14	-	TGTGCCATCAGTGCTGAGGGCCGCACCGGGGAGCTGTTTTTT	CAISAEGRTGELFF
TRBV27	TRBJ2-3	-	14	-	TGTGCCAGCAGTTATGCAGGGAACACAGATACGCAGTATTTT	CASSYAGNTDTQYF
TRBV20-1	TRBJ2-1	TRBD2	16	once	TGCAGTGCTAGAGACGCTGGACTAGCGGTTTACAATGAGCAGTTCTTC	CSARDAGLAVYNEQFF
TRBV4-3	TRBJ2-1	TRBD2	15	-	TGCGCCAGCAGCCAAGATCTGGCGGGAGGCAATGAGCAGTTCTTC	CASSQDLAGGNEQFF
TRBV6-2/TRBV6-3	TRBJ2-5	TRBD1	15	-	TGTGCCAGCAGAGGTCATTCAGGGGGATCAGAGACCCAGTACTTC	CASRGHSGGSETQYF
TRBV7-9	TRBJ1-1	-	14	once	TGTGCCAGCAGCAACGACGAGATGAACACTGAAGCTTTCTTT	CASSNDEMNTEAFF
TRBV7-6	TRBJ2-3	TRBD1	14	-	TGTGCCAGCACCCTAGGGACAGGGACAGATACGCAGTATTTT	CASTLGTGTDTQYF
TRBV5-1	TRBJ1-1	-	13	-	TGCGCCAGCAGCTTGGGATGGAACACTGAAGCTTTCTTT	CASSLGWNTEAFF
TRBV2	TRBJ1-5	TRBD1	12	-	TGTGCCATTACAGGGGGAGGGCAGCCCCAGCATTTT	CAITGGGQPQHF
TRBV29-1	TRBJ2-3	-	14	-	TGCAGCGTTGTTGCGGGGTTGGAGGGAGATACGCAGTATTTT	CSVVAGLEGDTQYF
TRBV20-1	TRBJ1-6	-	14	-	TGCAGTGCTAGAGACCCGTTCGAGAGTTCACCCCTCCACTTT	CSARDPFESSPLHF
TRBV20-1	TRBJ1-2	-	14	-	TGCAGTGCTAGAGCTTCAACGAGGGGCTATGGCTACACCTTC	CSARASTRGYGYTF
TRBV24-1	TRBJ2-5	-	14	-	TGTGCCACCAGTGACCTGACAGGAGGAAAGACCCAGTACTTC	CATSDLTGGKTQYF